The entry below gives a single T cell receptor beta chain sequence along with its context. CDR3 length: 15 residues. V shed 2 bases, J shed 2 bases, and the junction held 6 bases outside the gene matches. Germline-derived CDR1 and CDR2 are SGHNT and YYREEE (reference sequence). This sample stems from a study of blood T cell repertoires in COVID-19. The wider study: Sources were T cells, B-cell-depleted T cells, or PBMCs; the material itself was cDNA or gDNA.

The Seattle site enrolled patients during active infection and followed them longitudinally. Original analysis: Reference gene primer amplification yielded estimated nucleated cell counts. Sequenced by immunoSEQ multiplex PCR; TCRdb stores in-frame clones only, minus some. The V and J calls and clone size were taken over from that table, and D and trimming were inferred from the DNA. The sample includes 100,000 to 150,000 clones, around 85% of them seen just once. The sample consisted of peripheral blood. The chain couples TRBV5-4 to TRBJ2-7; 8 bases match TRBD1. The sequence was obtained from a man aged 25 to 45 with COVID-19, enrolled during active disease. The CDR3 sequence: CASSFTGTGTYEQYF. In DNA form, the CDR3 reads TGTGCCAGCAGCTTCACCGGGACAGGAACCTACGAGCAGTACTTC.